This T cell receptor (beta chain) comes out of a study of shared clonotypes between healthy human individuals. This clone was picked up many times. The sample has other DNA sequences that encode this CDR3 too. Profiled with immunoSEQ multiplex PCR; TCRdb holds only in-frame clones, not every one. The repertoire holds roughly 700,000 clones, with about 74% as singletons. The CDR3 contains 14 residues. Germline-derived CDR1 and CDR2 are SNHLY and FYNNEI. V lost 3 bases and J lost 7, with 13 bases in between. Sequencing input: memory CD4+ T cells sorted from blood. Stated subset: CD45RA-negative fraction. This TCR was sampled from a woman in her twenties or thirties in good health. The chain combines TRBV2 with TRBJ1-5; D is perhaps TRBD1 (5 bases). The CDR3 region is CASSDGGAGQPQHF. DNA for the CDR3: TGTGCCAGCAGTGATGGAGGGGCCGGGCAGCCCCAGCATTTT. Variable domain in full (rest from reference TRBV2 and TRBJ1-5): EPEVTQTPSHQVTQMGQEVILRCVPISNHLYFYWYRQILGQKVEFLVSFYNNEISEKSEIFDDQFSVERPDGSNFTLKIRSTKLEDSAMYFCASSDGGAGQPQHFGDGTRLSIL.